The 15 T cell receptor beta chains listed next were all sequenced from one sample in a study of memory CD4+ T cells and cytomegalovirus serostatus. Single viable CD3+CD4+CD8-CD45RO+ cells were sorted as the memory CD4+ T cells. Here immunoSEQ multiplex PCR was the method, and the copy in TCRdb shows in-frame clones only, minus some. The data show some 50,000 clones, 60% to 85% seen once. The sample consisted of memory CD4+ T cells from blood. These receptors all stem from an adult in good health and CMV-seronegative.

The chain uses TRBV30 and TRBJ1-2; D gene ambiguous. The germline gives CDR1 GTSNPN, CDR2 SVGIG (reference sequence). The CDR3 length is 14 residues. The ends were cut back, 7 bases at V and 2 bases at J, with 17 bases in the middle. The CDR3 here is CAFNPAWGNYGYTF. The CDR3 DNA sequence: TGTGCCTTTAATCCAGCTTGGGGAAACTATGGCTACACCTTC.

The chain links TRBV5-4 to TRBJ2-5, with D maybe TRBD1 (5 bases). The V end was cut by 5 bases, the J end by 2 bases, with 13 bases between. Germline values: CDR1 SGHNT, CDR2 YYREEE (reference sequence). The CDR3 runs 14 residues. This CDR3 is CASSASGLQETQYF. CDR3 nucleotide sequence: TGTGCCAGCAGTGCCTCAGGGTTACAAGAGACCCAGTACTTC.

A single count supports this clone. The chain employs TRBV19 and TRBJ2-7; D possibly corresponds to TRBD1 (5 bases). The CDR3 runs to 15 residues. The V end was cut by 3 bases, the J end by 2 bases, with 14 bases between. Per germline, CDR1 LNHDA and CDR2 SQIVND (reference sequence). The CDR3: CASSIPLAGTYEQYF. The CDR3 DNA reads TGTGCCAGTAGTATCCCCCTGGCAGGGACCTACGAGCAGTACTTC.

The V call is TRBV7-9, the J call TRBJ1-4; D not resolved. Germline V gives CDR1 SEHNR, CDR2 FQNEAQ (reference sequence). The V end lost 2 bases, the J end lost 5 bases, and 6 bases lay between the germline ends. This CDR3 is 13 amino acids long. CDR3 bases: TGTGCCAGCAGCTTAAGTAGGAATGAAAAACTGTTTTTT. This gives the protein CASSLSRNEKLFF. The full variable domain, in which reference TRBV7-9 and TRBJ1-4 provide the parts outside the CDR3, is DTGVSQNPRHKITKRGQNVTFRCDPISEHNRLYWYRQTLGQGPEFLTYFQNEAQLEKSRLLSDRFSAERPKGSFSTLEIQRTEQGDSAMYLCASSLSRNEKLFFGSGTQLSVL.

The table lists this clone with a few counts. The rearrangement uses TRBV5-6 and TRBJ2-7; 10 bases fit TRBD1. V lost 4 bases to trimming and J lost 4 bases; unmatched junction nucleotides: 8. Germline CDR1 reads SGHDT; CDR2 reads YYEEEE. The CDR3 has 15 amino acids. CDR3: CASSPGQGIWYEQYF. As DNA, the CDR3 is TGTGCCAGCAGCCCGGGACAGGGGATTTGGTACGAGCAGTACTTC.

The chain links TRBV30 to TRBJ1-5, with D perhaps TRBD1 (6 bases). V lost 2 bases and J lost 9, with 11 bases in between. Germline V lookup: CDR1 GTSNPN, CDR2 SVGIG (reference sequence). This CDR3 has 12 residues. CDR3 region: CAWSKQGSPQHF. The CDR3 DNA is TGTGCCTGGAGTAAACAGGGCTCGCCCCAGCATTTT. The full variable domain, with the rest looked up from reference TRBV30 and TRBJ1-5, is SQTIHQWPATLVQPVGSPLSLECTVEGTSNPNLYWYRQAAGRGLQLLFYSVGIGQISSEVPQNLSASRPQDRQFILSSKKLLLSDSGFYLCAWSKQGSPQHFGDGTRLSIL.

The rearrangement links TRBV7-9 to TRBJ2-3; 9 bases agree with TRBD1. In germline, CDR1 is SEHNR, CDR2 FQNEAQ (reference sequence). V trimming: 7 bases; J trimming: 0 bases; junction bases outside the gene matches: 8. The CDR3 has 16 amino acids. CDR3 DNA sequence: TGTGCCAGCAACTACAGGGGGCGCCTCAGCACAGATACGCAGTATTTT. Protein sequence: CASNYRGRLSTDTQYF.

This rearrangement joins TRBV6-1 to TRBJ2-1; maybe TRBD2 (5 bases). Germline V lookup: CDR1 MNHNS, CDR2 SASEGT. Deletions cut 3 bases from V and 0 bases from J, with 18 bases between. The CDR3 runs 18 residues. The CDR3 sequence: CASSEPGSVQHSYNEQFF. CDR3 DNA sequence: TGTGCCAGCAGTGAGCCGGGGAGCGTCCAGCACTCCTACAATGAGCAGTTCTTC.

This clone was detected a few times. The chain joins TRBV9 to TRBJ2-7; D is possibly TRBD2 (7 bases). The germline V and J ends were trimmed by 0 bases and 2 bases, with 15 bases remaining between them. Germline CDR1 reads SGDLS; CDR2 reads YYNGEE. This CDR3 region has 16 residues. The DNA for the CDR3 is TGTGCCAGCAGCGTAGGAGGAGGGGGGGTTCCCTACGAGCAGTACTTC. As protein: CASSVGGGGVPYEQYF.

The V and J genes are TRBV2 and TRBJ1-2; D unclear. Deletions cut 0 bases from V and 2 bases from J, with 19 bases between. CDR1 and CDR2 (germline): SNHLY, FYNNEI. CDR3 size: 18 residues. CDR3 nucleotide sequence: TGTGCCAGCAGTGAAGCGCTTGGCAGGAACATACGAAACTATGGCTACACCTTC. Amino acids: CASSEALGRNIRNYGYTF.

The CDR3 spells CASSPWGASRTGELFF. The CDR3 DNA reads TGCGCCAGCAGCCCGTGGGGGGCTTCGAGAACCGGGGAGCTGTTTTTT. This chain links TRBV5-1 with TRBJ2-2; D might be TRBD1 or TRBD2, each matching 6 bases. The CDR3 has 16 amino acids. Germline assignment: CDR1 SGHRS and CDR2 YFSETQ. Trimming took 4 bases from V and 5 from J, leaving 18 bases between them.

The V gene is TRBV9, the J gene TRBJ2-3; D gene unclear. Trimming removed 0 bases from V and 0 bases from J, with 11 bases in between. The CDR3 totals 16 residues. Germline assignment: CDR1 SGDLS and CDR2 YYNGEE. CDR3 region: CASSVGPSTSTDTQYF. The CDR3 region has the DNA TGTGCCAGCAGCGTAGGTCCATCCACTAGCACAGATACGCAGTATTTT.

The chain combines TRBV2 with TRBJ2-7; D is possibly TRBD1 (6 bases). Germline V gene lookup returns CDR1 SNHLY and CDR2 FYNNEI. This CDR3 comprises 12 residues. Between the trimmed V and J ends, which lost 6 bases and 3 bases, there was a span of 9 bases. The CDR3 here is CASSDRLYEQYF. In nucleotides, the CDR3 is TGTGCCAGCAGCGACAGGCTCTACGAGCAGTACTTC.

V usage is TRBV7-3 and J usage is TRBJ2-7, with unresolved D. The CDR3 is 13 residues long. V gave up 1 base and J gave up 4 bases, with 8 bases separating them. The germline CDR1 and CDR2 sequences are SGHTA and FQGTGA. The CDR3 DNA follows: TGTGCCAGCAGCTTAAACTCCAGATACGAGCAGTACTTC. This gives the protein CASSLNSRYEQYF.

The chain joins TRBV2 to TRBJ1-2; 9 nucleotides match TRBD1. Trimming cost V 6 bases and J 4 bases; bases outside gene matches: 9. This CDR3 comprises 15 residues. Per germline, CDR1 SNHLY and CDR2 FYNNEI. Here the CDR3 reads CASSRGGQGLYGYTF. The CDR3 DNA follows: TGTGCCAGCAGCCGTGGGGGACAGGGACTCTATGGCTACACCTTC.